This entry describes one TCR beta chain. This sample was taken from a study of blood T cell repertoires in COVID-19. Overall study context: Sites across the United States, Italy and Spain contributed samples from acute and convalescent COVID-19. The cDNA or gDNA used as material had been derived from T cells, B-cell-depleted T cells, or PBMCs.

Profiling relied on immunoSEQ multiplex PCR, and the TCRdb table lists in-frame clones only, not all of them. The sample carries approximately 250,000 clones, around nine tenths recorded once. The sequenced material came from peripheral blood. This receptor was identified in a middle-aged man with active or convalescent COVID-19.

CDR3 nucleotide sequence: TGTGCCAGCAGCCACGGTCGGGTCTCTGGAAACACCATATATTTT. Translating gives CASSHGRVSGNTIYF. This chain links TRBV11-2 with TRBJ1-3; D is unresolved. The germline CDR1 and CDR2 sequences are SGHAT and FQNNGV. The germline V and J ends were trimmed by 5 bases and 0 bases, with 11 bases remaining between them. The CDR3 loop spans 15 amino acids.